The clone carrying this T cell receptor (beta chain) came up once. Measured with immunoSEQ multiplex PCR; TCRdb has only the in-frame clones, and not every one. Of 130,000 or so clones in the sample, more than 70% were seen once. These data originate in a study of blood T cell repertoires in COVID-19. The sample taken for sequencing was peripheral blood. This receptor was taken from a woman aged 60-70 years with acute or convalescent COVID-19.

CDR3 protein: CASSSPRGSYNSPLHF. As DNA, the CDR3 is TGTGCCAGCAGTTCCCCCAGGGGGAGCTATAATTCACCCCTCCACTTT. The chain joins TRBV27 to TRBJ1-6, with 7 bases matching TRBD1. The germline V gene has CDR1 MNHEY and CDR2 SMNVEV (reference sequence). The J segment lost 3 bases and the V segment lost 4 bases, leaving 6 bases of the junction unmatched. This CDR3 contains 16 residues.